The next 29 T cell receptor beta chains were all read from a single sample in a study of shared clonotypes between healthy human individuals. Measured with immunoSEQ multiplex PCR; TCRdb has only the in-frame clones, and not every one. The sample has about 510,000 clones, about 75% seen once; the top ten hold about 12%. The sample comprised PBMCs. Receptor source: a middle-aged woman in good health. Some clones in this sample may be carry-over from other donors' samples.

The chain is built from TRBV11-3 and TRBJ2-1; 7 nucleotides agree with TRBD1. CDR1 is SGHNT, CDR2 YENEEA, per germline. J gave up 6 bases and V 5 bases, and 4 bases lay outside the gene matches. The CDR3 runs 13 residues. DNA for the CDR3: TGTGCCAGCAGCCGGGGACAGCCCAATGAGCAGTTCTTC. This encodes CASSRGQPNEQFF. Filled out from reference TRBV11-3 and TRBJ2-1, the complete variable domain reads EAGVVQSPRYKIIEKKQPVAFWCNPISGHNTLYWYLQNLGQGPELLIRYENEEAVDDSQLPKDRFSAERLKGVDSTLKIQPAELGDSAVYLCASSRGQPNEQFFGPGTRLTVL.

Notes on this clone: Other DNA variants within this sample encode the same CDR3. The rearrangement uses TRBV7-9 and TRBJ2-1, with D possibly being TRBD1 (5 bases). The germline V and J ends were trimmed by 1 base and 5 bases, with 9 bases remaining between them. This CDR3 is built from 14 residues. The germline gives CDR1 SEHNR, CDR2 FQNEAQ (reference sequence). CDR3 nucleotides: TGTGCCAGCAGCTTAGGGGGCTTAGACAATGAGCAGTTCTTC. Translation: CASSLGGLDNEQFF. The variable domain in full, with the rest retrieved from reference TRBV7-9 and TRBJ2-1, is DTGVSQNPRHKITKRGQNVTFRCDPISEHNRLYWYRQTLGQGPEFLTYFQNEAQLEKSRLLSDRFSAERPKGSFSTLEIQRTEQGDSAMYLCASSLGGLDNEQFFGPGTRLTVL.

This sequence joins TRBV14 and TRBJ2-7, with 7 bases fitting TRBD1. V trimming: 4 bases; J trimming: 9 bases; junction bases outside the gene matches: 12. Per the germline V gene, CDR1 is SGHDN and CDR2 is FVKESK. The CDR3 covers 14 residues. CDR3 DNA sequence: TGTGCCAGCAGCCTGGGACAGCAACCTACGGGGCAGTACTTC. The encoded protein is CASSLGQQPTGQYF.

The rearrangement joins TRBV2 to TRBJ2-7; no reliable D call. V dropped 7 bases and J dropped 2 bases, with 12 bases sitting between them. Germline CDR1 SNHLY, CDR2 FYNNEI. This CDR3 contains 13 residues. The CDR3 DNA is TGTGCCAGCAACGGCCTAGTTCCCTACGAGCAGTACTTC. This sequence encodes CASNGLVPYEQYF.

V and J are TRBV7-2 and TRBJ1-2, with TRBD1 identical over 10 bases. V lost 4 bases to trimming and J lost 3 bases; unmatched junction nucleotides: 2. Germline values: CDR1 SGHTA, CDR2 FQGNSA. The CDR3 has 14 residues. The CDR3 nucleotides read TGTGCCAGCAGCTCCGGACAGGGGGACTATGGCTACACCTTC. It codes for CASSSGQGDYGYTF. The complete variable domain, with remaining parts taken from reference TRBV7-2 and TRBJ1-2, reads GAGVSQSPSNKVTEKGKDVELRCDPISGHTALYWYRQSLGQGLEFLIYFQGNSAPDKSGLPSDRFSAERTGGSVSTLTIQRTQQEDSAVYLCASSSGQGDYGYTFGSGTRLTVV.

The chain carries TRBV11-3 and TRBJ2-3; TRBD2 matches 7 bases. V dropped 1 base and J dropped 4; count of bases not matched to a gene: 8. This CDR3 is 16 amino acids long. Germline V gives CDR1 SGHNT, CDR2 YENEEA. The CDR3 here is CASSLGLAASSDTQYF. For the CDR3, the DNA is TGTGCCAGCAGCTTAGGCCTAGCGGCCTCCTCAGATACGCAGTATTTT.

This rearrangement joins TRBV27 to TRBJ2-3, with 11 bases matching TRBD1. V shed 4 bases and J 4 bases; nucleotides not matched to a gene: 16. Germline V gene data show CDR1 as MNHEY and CDR2 as SMNVEV (reference sequence). The CDR3 spans 19 residues. CDR3 in DNA: TGTGCCAGCAGTTACATATCCCTCTGGACAGGGGGCATGGCAGATACGCAGTATTTT. Protein product: CASSYISLWTGGMADTQYF.

The J gene is TRBJ1-3, the V gene TRBV6-5; D gene ambiguous. V was shortened by 6 bases and J by 4 bases, with 13 bases between the two germline ends. This CDR3 contains 14 residues. The germline V gene has CDR1 MNHEY and CDR2 SVGAGI. The chain's CDR3 is CASRTTPTGNTIYF. The DNA for the CDR3 is TGTGCCAGCAGGACGACCCCCACCGGAAACACCATATATTTT.

The chain joins TRBV10-3 to TRBJ2-3; no clear D gene. The V and J ends lost 2 bases and 6 bases respectively, with 12 bases between them. CDR1 and CDR2 from the germline V gene are ENHRY and SYGVKD. This CDR3 region has 14 residues. The CDR3 loop is CAISEPPIGDTQYF. The CDR3 bases are TGTGCCATCAGTGAGCCCCCGATAGGGGATACGCAGTATTTT.

The V gene is TRBV6-1, the J gene TRBJ1-5; D not certain. The CDR3 spans 12 residues. The V and J ends lost 7 bases and 0 bases respectively, with 4 bases between them. Germline V lookup: CDR1 MNHNS, CDR2 SASEGT. CDR3 DNA: TGTGCCAGCAAATATAGCAATCAGCCCCAGCATTTT. It specifies CASKYSNQPQHF.

V gene TRBV7-9 combines with J gene TRBJ1-2, with TRBD1 matching 9 bases. The trim removed 0 bases at V and 8 bases at J, leaving 4 bases unmatched. There are 14 residues in the CDR3. CDR1 and CDR2 (germline): SEHNR, FQNEAQ (reference sequence). The CDR3 sequence: CASSLATGGKGYTF. CDR3 sequence (DNA): TGTGCCAGCAGCTTAGCAACAGGGGGCAAGGGCTACACCTTC.

The V call is TRBV7-8, the J call TRBJ2-2, with 10 bases lining up with TRBD1. The CDR3 has 14 residues. Per the germline V gene, CDR1 is SGHVS and CDR2 is FQNEAQ. With 5 bases clipped from V and 7 bases from J, the junction kept 4 bases outside the gene matches. The CDR3 DNA reads as TGTGCCAGCAGCGAGGACAGGGGGTTCGGGGAGCTGTTTTTT. This sequence encodes CASSEDRGFGELFF.

This clone was seen more than once but under ten times. The sample holds other DNA sequences that translate to the same CDR3. CDR3 DNA sequence: TGTGCCAGCAGCGTAAGGGGAACCGGGGAGCTGTTTTTT. Protein: CASSVRGTGELFF. The chain combines TRBV9 with TRBJ2-2, with a tentative D call TRBD1 (5 bases). Per the germline V gene, CDR1 is SGDLS and CDR2 is YYNGEE. Between the trimmed V and J ends, which lost 1 base and 5 bases, there was a span of 6 bases. This CDR3 has 13 amino acids. Full variable domain (rest looked up from reference TRBV9 and TRBJ2-2): DSGVTQTPKHLITATGQRVTLRCSPRSGDLSVYWYQQSLDQGLQFLIQYYNGEERAKGNILERFSAQQFPDLHSELNLSSLELGDSALYFCASSVRGTGELFFGEGSRLTVL.

The chain joins TRBV5-6 to TRBJ2-7, with 9 bases fitting TRBD1. Germline V gives CDR1 SGHDT, CDR2 YYEEEE. Trimming at V came to 1 base and at J to 4 bases, leaving 6 bases not matched to a gene. The CDR3 is 15 amino acids. This CDR3 is CASSLWDRVIYEQYF. The CDR3 DNA sequence: TGTGCCAGCAGCTTGTGGGACAGGGTGATATACGAGCAGTACTTC.

This clone occurred a few times. This sequence joins TRBV4-2 and TRBJ2-2; D is possibly TRBD1 or TRBD2 (5 bases each). Germline V CDR1 and CDR2: LGHNA, YNFKEQ. Trimming removed 7 bases at V and 3 bases at J, with 18 bases between. The CDR3 loop spans 16 amino acids. The CDR3 DNA follows: TGTGCCAGCAACCCATTGGGGCAGGGAGACACCGGGGAGCTGTTTTTT. Translation: CASNPLGQGDTGELFF.

This rearrangement joins TRBV9 to TRBJ2-3; weak D call: TRBD2 (6 bases). V was pared by 0 bases and J by 0 bases, with 14 bases between. The V gene's germline CDR1 is SGDLS and CDR2 YYNGEE. This CDR3 spans 17 amino acids. The chain's CDR3 is CASSVATTGASTDTQYF. The CDR3 nucleotides are TGTGCCAGCAGCGTAGCTACAACGGGAGCAAGCACAGATACGCAGTATTTT.

This chain links TRBV28 with TRBJ2-2; 7 bases are shared with TRBD1. The CDR3 runs 16 residues. The germline gives CDR1 MDHEN, CDR2 SYDVKM. After removal of 5 bases from V and 5 bases from J, the junction contained 11 bases not matched to a gene. CDR3 region: CASSLRTGIRTGELFF. The CDR3 coding sequence is TGTGCCAGCAGTCTTAGGACAGGCATTCGGACCGGGGAGCTGTTTTTT.

The rearrangement links TRBV19 to TRBJ1-1, with D hard to call. The CDR3 runs to 15 residues. In germline, CDR1 is LNHDA, CDR2 SQIVND (reference sequence). V was shortened by 4 bases and J by 1 base, with 13 bases between the two germline ends. Here the CDR3 DNA reads TGTGCCAGTAGTACCTCCGGGCAGGCGAACACTGAAGCTTTCTTT. It encodes CASSTSGQANTEAFF.

The rearrangement links TRBV6-1 to TRBJ2-1; perhaps TRBD2 as D (6 bases). V lost 4 bases and J lost 2, with 15 bases in between. Germline V gene lookup returns CDR1 MNHNS and CDR2 SASEGT. The CDR3 sequence is 16 residues long. DNA for the CDR3: TGTGCCAGCAGTGGGTTGGAGGGCCAAGCCTACAATGAGCAGTTCTTC. Its translation is CASSGLEGQAYNEQFF.

The chain links TRBV5-1 to TRBJ1-2; D unclear. V was trimmed by 2 bases and J by 4 bases, leaving 9 bases between them. This CDR3 has 13 residues. Germline V CDR1 and CDR2: SGHRS, YFSETQ. CDR3 in amino acids: CASSFSDFYGYTF. The CDR3 DNA reads TGCGCCAGCAGCTTTTCGGACTTCTATGGCTACACCTTC. The full variable domain, its missing parts supplied by reference TRBV5-1 and TRBJ1-2, is KAGVTQTPRYLIKTRGQQVTLSCSPISGHRSVSWYQQTPGQGLQFLFEYFSETQRNKGNFPGRFSGRQFSNSRSEMNVSTLELGDSALYLCASSFSDFYGYTFGSGTRLTVV.

The chain has TRBV13 and TRBJ2-5; 14 nucleotides agree with TRBD2. The end of the DNA aligns better with TRBJ2-7, so the J call may be wrong. Germline loops: CDR1 PRHDT, CDR2 FYEKMQ (reference sequence). This CDR3 region has 15 residues. This chain's CDR3 is CASSPGLAGGYEQYF. For the CDR3, the DNA is TGTGCCAGCAGCCCCGGACTAGCGGGAGGCTACGAGCAGTACTTC.

V usage is TRBV6-6 and J usage is TRBJ2-7; TRBD2 aligns across 14 bases. V lost 6 bases, J lost 1 base, and 2 bases stayed unmatched. The CDR3 consists of 15 residues. Germline-derived CDR1 and CDR2 are MNHNY and SVGAGI (reference sequence). In nucleotides, the CDR3 is TGTGCCAGCAGGGGGACTAGCGGGAGTTCCTACGAGCAGTACTTC. This translates into CASRGTSGSSYEQYF.

This clone has just one count. This chain joins TRBV6-1 and TRBJ1-5, with 8 nucleotides matching TRBD1. Germline V gives CDR1 MNHNS, CDR2 SASEGT. The CDR3 sequence is 13 residues long. The trim removed 5 bases at V and 6 bases at J, leaving 3 bases unmatched. The CDR3 sequence: CASSTGGSQPQHF. CDR3 nucleotide sequence: TGTGCCAGCAGTACAGGGGGTAGTCAGCCCCAGCATTTT.

This chain links TRBV28 with TRBJ1-4; maybe TRBD1 (5 bases). Trimming pared 4 bases from V and 3 bases from J, leaving 15 bases between. The germline CDR1 and CDR2 sequences are MDHEN and SYDVKM. The CDR3 has 16 amino acids. The chain's CDR3 is CASSSARGVSNEKLFF. CDR3 DNA: TGTGCCAGCAGTTCCGCCCGGGGGGTCTCTAATGAAAAACTGTTTTTT.

CDR3 protein: CASSTWDYPRRTGELFF. The CDR3 DNA follows: TGTGCCAGCAGCACCTGGGACTATCCTCGACGCACCGGGGAGCTGTTTTTT. The V and J genes are TRBV7-8 and TRBJ2-2; 7 nucleotides match TRBD2. The V gene's germline CDR1 is SGHVS and CDR2 FQNEAQ. The junction had 13 bases not matched to a gene; V was cut back by 5 bases and J by 4 bases. This CDR3 spans 17 amino acids.

The chain combines TRBV4-2 with TRBJ1-1; D is possibly TRBD1 (6 bases). Looked up from germline, CDR1 is LGHNA and CDR2 is YNFKEQ. Trimming left V 0 bases short and J 4 bases short, with 15 bases between. The CDR3 contains 16 residues. CDR3 nucleotide sequence: TGTGCCAGCAGCCAAGATTCGGACAGCCGGCTCACTGAAGCTTTCTTT. Residues: CASSQDSDSRLTEAFF.

This sequence joins TRBV4-2 and TRBJ1-3; tentative D call: TRBD1 (6 bases). This CDR3 has 19 amino acids. Trimming cost V 4 bases and J 0 bases, with 22 bases left between them. The germline gives CDR1 LGHNA, CDR2 YNFKEQ. Here the CDR3 reads CASSLRLISWDNSGNTIYF. The CDR3 DNA sequence: TGTGCCAGCAGCCTCAGACTGATTTCCTGGGACAACTCTGGAAACACCATATATTTT.

The CDR3 region has the DNA TGTGCCAGCAGGCGAGGTTCGGGGTACCAAGAGACCCAGTACTTC. Protein: CASRRGSGYQETQYF. The chain is built from TRBV2 and TRBJ2-5, with D possibly being TRBD2 (5 bases). Germline loops: CDR1 SNHLY, CDR2 FYNNEI. The CDR3 contains 15 residues. The V end lost 6 bases, the J end lost 0 bases, and 14 bases lay between the germline ends.

The V gene is TRBV7-3, the J gene TRBJ2-5, with 7 bases that match TRBD2. CDR1 SGHTA and CDR2 FQGTGA come from the germline V gene. V trimming: 5 bases; J trimming: 5 bases; junction bases outside the gene matches: 5. CDR3 length: 13 amino acids. For the CDR3, the DNA is TGTGCCAGCAGCCGCGGGAGTGAGGAGACCCAGTACTTC. This sequence encodes CASSRGSEETQYF. The whole variable domain, filled in from reference TRBV7-3 and TRBJ2-5, reads GAGVSQTPSNKVTEKGKYVELRCDPISGHTALYWYRQSLGQGPEFLIYFQGTGAADDSGLPNDRFFAVRPEGSVSTLKIQRTERGDSAVYLCASSRGSEETQYFGPGTRLLVL.